This TCR beta chain was recovered during a study of blood T cells in healthy people across ages. Whole-study context: Every two T cells gave about one barcoded beta molecule via template switching. Points from the study as a whole: More naive CD4+ cells and higher diversity marked long-lived donors relative to aged donors.

Germline CDR1 reads MRHNA; CDR2 reads SNTAGT. The CDR3 runs 13 residues. V shed 5 bases and J shed 5 bases, with 12 bases lying between them. Together with a sample-barcoded 5' primer, a J-beta primer mix was included in a second PCR lasting about 7 to 12 cycles. Each of the cDNA molecules was tagged by a template-switch adaptor with 12 random nucleotides. TCRdb passed the 5' RACE reads through MiXCR, listing each CDR3 protein once. The sample consists of approximately 690,000 distinct CDR3 sequences, about 43% of them appearing once. This clonotype was seen a handful of times. As yet, its antigen is unknown.

Sequencing was carried out using blood. The rearrangement links TRBV6-4 to TRBJ2-5; D is unclear. This receptor was identified in a man aged 80 or over in good health. The CDR3 here is CASSRDIGETQYF. CDR3 nucleotides: TGTGCCAGCAGTCGAGATATCGGGGAGACCCAGTACTTC.